This paragraph covers one T cell receptor (beta chain) sequence. The data are from a study of control samples from healthy donors and cancer patients. Data came from immunoSEQ multiplex PCR; TCRdb stores just in-frame clones and leaves some out. The profile shows approximately 140,000 clones, approximately 92% of them singletons. CDR1 and CDR2 (germline): KGHSH, LQKENI. The CDR3 runs to 15 residues. V lost 2 bases, J lost 5 bases, and 15 bases lay in between. The chain couples TRBV18 to TRBJ2-5, with D unclear. The TCR originated in a man aged 25-40 years in good health. Sequences were obtained from blood. As DNA, the CDR3 is TGTGCCAGCTCACCAATCGGGCGAAACCGGGAGACCCAGTACTTC. Translating it yields CASSPIGRNRETQYF.